What follows is one T cell receptor (beta chain) and its context. In the source study's methods: Amplification with reference gene primers provided the estimates of nucleated cell counts. The assay was immunoSEQ multiplex PCR, and TCRdb's table has in-frame clones only and misses some. The V and J calls and the clone size are those of that table, but D and trimming were determined from the DNA. There are over 90,000 clones in the sample; more than 85% occur only once, and roughly 4.2% lies in the top ten. This record belongs to a study of blood T cell repertoires in COVID-19. Study overall: COVID-19 samples from acute and convalescent phases originated in the United States, Italy and Spain.

The J segment lost 3 bases and the V segment lost 3 bases, leaving 5 bases of the junction unmatched. CDR1 is SGDLS, CDR2 YYNGEE, per germline. This CDR3 has 15 amino acids. This clonotype was sampled from a man aged 18 to 29 with acute or convalescent COVID-19. The chain has TRBV9 and TRBJ2-7; 11 positions match TRBD1. Sample: peripheral blood. The CDR3 bases are TGTGCCAGCAGCGCCCGCGGGACAGGGGGCTACGAGCAGTACTTC. It encodes CASSARGTGGYEQYF. Full variable domain (missing parts from reference TRBV9 and TRBJ2-7): DSGVTQTPKHLITATGQRVTLRCSPRSGDLSVYWYQQSLDQGLQFLIQYYNGEERAKGNILERFSAQQFPDLHSELNLSSLELGDSALYFCASSARGTGGYEQYFGPGTRLTVT.